This T cell receptor beta chain was retrieved from a study of blood T cell repertoires in COVID-19. About the study: The cDNA or gDNA used as material had been derived from T cells, B-cell-depleted T cells, or PBMCs.

Authors' analysis steps: How many nucleated cells were present was estimated from reference gene primer amplification. This table comes from immunoSEQ multiplex PCR, and its TCRdb copy is limited to in-frame clones, with some not included. Clone size and the V and J calls come from that table; the DNA yielded D and trimming. In the table there are 95,000 to 110,000 clones, around 90% of which are singletons. The CDR3 covers 13 residues. Germline CDR1 reads MDHEN; CDR2 reads SYDVKM. V gave up 3 bases and J gave up 5 bases, with 10 bases separating them. This clone was seen a single time. This same CDR3 is encoded by further DNA sequences in the sample.

The TCR comes from a woman in her twenties or thirties with acute or convalescent COVID-19. Sequencing was performed on peripheral blood. V and J are TRBV28 and TRBJ1-1; maybe TRBD1 (5 bases). The CDR3 nucleotides read TGTGCCAGCAGTTTCCGGGGGGTGACTGAAGCTTTCTTT. It specifies CASSFRGVTEAFF.